This T cell receptor (beta chain) comes out of a study of CD8 T cells in ankylosing spondylitis (TCRdb year 2017). Regarding the study in general: T cell receptor beta repertoires were profiled in healthy donors and ankylosing spondylitis patients so that disease-linked TCR variants could be found. The whole study cohort included 108 healthy donors and some 27 ankylosing spondylitis patients. Peripheral blood samples were taken, and synovial fluid was additionally collected from ankylosing spondylitis patients. Study-level results and caveats: Blood from ankylosing spondylitis patients appeared to be characterized by a TCR beta motif composed of 7 to 9 highly homologous amino acid variants. Some TCR beta motif variants had previously been reported in synovial fluid and blood of reactive arthritis patients, which suggested common disease-initiation mechanisms. Significant enrichment of the disease-linked clones was reported in matched synovial fluid samples from ankylosing spondylitis patients. In peripheral blood, the disease-linked clones were found at relatively low frequencies and had a CD8+ phenotype.

CDR3 length: 14 amino acids, cysteine to phenylalanine. The DNA shown is the 42-base CDR3, in frame from base 1. Via the germline V gene (reference sequence), CDR1 is DFQATT and CDR2 SNEGSKA. V sheds 3 bases and J sheds 2 bases, leaving 11 bases between their ends. This clonotype has a handful of counts. Its target antigen remains unknown. No much larger clone is present one base from it, and per-base qualities are unavailable. Sequencing took place on an Illumina HiSeq 2500. Quantitative 5'-RACE with molecular barcodes was used to prepare TCR beta libraries. For the original study's pipeline: A new computational method based on a probabilistic model of VDJ rearrangement was used to identify disease-linked TCR variants. The public sequencing data were trimmed at Q25 with fastp and processed into clonotypes with MiXCR by TCRdb, which kept only in-frame beta chains. Rows with a matching CDR3 protein are joined into one entry that keeps the most common DNA and genes. These V and J calls are TCRdb output, not the study's own analysis. The sample table lists about 150,000 distinct CDR3 sequences, 25% to 35% of them with a count of one. Approximately 6% of the sample is in the top ten clones.

Synovial fluid samples and blood samples obtained from the same ankylosing spondylitis patients were matched. This sequence originates from a male donor with ankylosing spondylitis. The chain is made from TRBV20-1 and TRBJ1-5; TRBD1 might be the D gene, on 6 matching bases. Material: synovial fluid, either unsorted or a sorted T cell fraction (not recorded which). The nucleotide sequence is given as TGCAGTGCTAGTGCAGGGGAGGGCAATCAGCCCCAGCATTTT. It codes for CSASAGEGNQPQHF.